Shown below are 19 T cell receptor beta chains from a single sample sequenced in a study of early T cells in non-severe SARS-CoV-2 infection. MiXCR, run by TCRdb on the 5' RACE reads, gives a single entry per CDR3 protein. The sample holds tens of thousands of distinct CDR3 sequences, less than 15% seen once. The sample taken for sequencing was whole blood. The source is an adult who was a healthcare worker with PCR-confirmed SARS-CoV-2 infection or an uninfected control (not recorded which).

This clonotype has more than one count but fewer than ten. The CDR3 loop reads CSVEAGLNNYGYTF. CDR3 nucleotide sequence: TGCAGCGTCGAGGCAGGGCTTAATAACTATGGCTACACCTTC. This rearrangement joins TRBV29-1 to TRBJ1-2, with a tentative D call TRBD1 (5 bases). Germline CDR1 reads SQVTM; CDR2 reads ANQGSEA. CDR3 size: 14 residues. V was clipped by 6 bases and J by 1 base, with 15 bases between them.

This clonotype came up many times. The chain joins TRBV6-5 to TRBJ1-1; D is ambiguous. Per the germline V gene, CDR1 is MNHEY and CDR2 is SVGAGI. The CDR3 loop spans 14 amino acids. Trimming took off 5 bases at V and 4 bases at J, with 14 bases between the two ends. CDR3 residues: CASSPPGEVTEAFF. The CDR3 DNA sequence: TGTGCCAGCAGTCCCCCTGGGGAGGTCACTGAAGCTTTCTTT.

The chain employs TRBV4-1 and TRBJ1-2; TRBD1 agrees at 7 bases. Germline values: CDR1 MGHRA, CDR2 YSYEKL. V trimming: 0 bases; J trimming: 4 bases; junction bases outside the gene matches: 5. The CDR3 is 15 residues long. CDR3 DNA sequence: TGCGCCAGCAGCCAAGATGAGGGACAGATCTATGGCTACACCTTC. Translated: CASSQDEGQIYGYTF.

This clonotype occurred many times. The chain employs TRBV20-1 and TRBJ1-2; maybe TRBD1 (6 bases). CDR1 and CDR2 from the germline V gene are DFQATT and SNEGSKA (reference sequence). The ends were cut back, 0 bases at V and 1 base at J, with 15 bases in the middle. This CDR3 has 16 amino acids. DNA of the CDR3: TGCAGTGCTAGAGACGAGGGGGTGTCTCTTAACTATGGCTACACCTTC. It codes for CSARDEGVSLNYGYTF.

This clonotype was counted at least ten times. The chain uses TRBV5-1 and TRBJ1-1; tentative D call: TRBD1 (5 bases). Germline CDR1 and CDR2: SGHRS and YFSETQ. The CDR3 sequence is 14 residues long. V lost 1 base, J lost 0 bases, and 7 bases lay in between. The CDR3 sequence is CASSLRGMNTEAFF. Written as DNA, the CDR3 is TGCGCCAGCAGCTTGCGGGGCATGAACACTGAAGCTTTCTTT.

This clonotype was detected only a few times. The chain employs TRBV10-3 and TRBJ2-2; unclear D gene. The germline CDR1 and CDR2 sequences are ENHRY and SYGVKD. V was pared by 6 bases and J by 8 bases, with 7 bases between. The CDR3 extends over 11 amino acids. CDR3 residues: CAIRGPGELFF. The CDR3 nucleotides read TGTGCCATCAGAGGACCGGGGGAGCTGTTTTTT.

The chain recombines TRBV2 with TRBJ2-1; TRBD2 agrees at 12 bases. The CDR3 runs to 16 residues. V shed 6 bases and J 3 bases; nucleotides not matched to a gene: 6. Per the germline V gene, CDR1 is SNHLY and CDR2 is FYNNEI. The CDR3 reads CASRELAGGLYNEQFF. The DNA of the CDR3 is TGTGCCAGCAGAGAACTAGCGGGGGGCCTCTACAATGAGCAGTTCTTC.

This clonotype was counted only a few times. This rearrangement joins TRBV12-3 or TRBV12-4 to TRBJ1-6, with D possibly being TRBD1 (6 bases). CDR3 length equals 15 residues. V was clipped by 2 bases and J by 9 bases, with 14 bases between them. The CDR3 region has the DNA TGTGCCAGCAGTTTAAGGCAGGGGAGGAGTTCACCCCTCCACTTT. This gives the protein CASSLRQGRSSPLHF.

The chain employs TRBV27 and TRBJ1-1; D is ambiguous. Per germline, CDR1 MNHEY and CDR2 SMNVEV (reference sequence). The CDR3 extends over 14 amino acids. Trimming removed 5 bases from V and 6 bases from J, with 16 bases in between. The CDR3 protein is CASSLRLWESEAFF. The CDR3 DNA reads TGTGCCAGCAGTCTCCGATTATGGGAGTCTGAAGCTTTCTTT.

This clonotype has only one observation. Given a much more abundant clone one base away, this may be a read error. CDR3 amino acids: CVSSQDRGGGPKPHNEKLFF. Written as DNA, the CDR3 is TGCGTCAGCAGCCAAGATCGGGGCGGGGGCCCAAAACCACATAATGAAAAACTGTTTTTT. The rearrangement uses TRBV4-3 and TRBJ1-4, with a possible D match to TRBD1 (6 bases). Germline V gene sequence: CDR1 LGHNA, CDR2 YSLEER. The CDR3 length is 20 residues.

Details on this clonotype: Without the conserved terminal phenylalanine or tryptophan, this CDR3 likely stems from a read error. The chain has TRBV2 and TRBJ2-7, with D perhaps TRBD2 (6 bases). The germline V gene encodes CDR1 SNHLY and CDR2 FYNNEI. V was clipped by 5 bases and J by 5 bases, with 13 bases between them. The CDR3 has 13 amino acids. The CDR3 region is CASSTSSGDEQYI. CDR3 nucleotides: TGTGCCAGCAGTACTAGCAGCGGCGACGAGCAGTACATC.

V gene TRBV12-3 or TRBV12-4 combines with J gene TRBJ2-2; D may match TRBD1 or TRBD2 (7 bases each). The ends were cut back, 5 bases at V and 5 bases at J, with 18 bases in the middle. CDR3 length: 16 residues. The CDR3 DNA reads TGTGCCAGCAGTCCAGGGGGGACTAAGCTTACCGGGGAGCTGTTTTTT. Translating it yields CASSPGGTKLTGELFF.

The CDR3 loop is CASSLKSTGELFF. The CDR3 DNA follows: TGTGCCAGCAGTTTGAAGTCCACCGGGGAGCTGTTTTTT. The chain links TRBV6-5 to TRBJ2-2; no clear D. Germline CDR1 is MNHEY and CDR2 is SVGAGI. This CDR3 contains 13 residues. Trimming pared 4 bases from V and 4 bases from J, leaving 7 bases between.

The V and J genes are TRBV10-3 and TRBJ1-1; no definite D call. The CDR3 totals 14 residues. V lost 3 bases, J lost 1 base, and 9 bases lay in between. CDR1 ENHRY and CDR2 SYGVKD come from the germline V gene. CDR3 coding DNA: TGTGCCATCAGTGAAGTAGGCTCGAACACTGAAGCTTTCTTT. This codes for CAISEVGSNTEAFF.

This clonotype showed up many times. The chain employs TRBV9 and TRBJ2-7, with D uncertain. Trimming left V 0 bases short and J 0 bases short, with 7 bases between. This CDR3 comprises 14 residues. CDR1 and CDR2 (germline): SGDLS, YYNGEE. The CDR3 sequence: CASSVAKNSYEQYF. Written as DNA, the CDR3 is TGTGCCAGCAGCGTAGCTAAAAACTCCTACGAGCAGTACTTC.

This clonotype was seen only a few times. The rearrangement links TRBV6-5 to TRBJ2-7; no clear D. The CDR3 has 16 amino acids. The germline CDR1 and CDR2 sequences are MNHEY and SVGAGI. V lost 0 bases, J lost 1 base, and 13 bases lay in between. CDR3 DNA: TGTGCCAGCAGTTACTCCGAAAAATTGGGGTCCTACGAGCAGTACTTC. Its protein is CASSYSEKLGSYEQYF.

This clonotype was seen repeatedly, ten times or more. V and J are TRBV20-1 and TRBJ2-7, with D maybe TRBD1 (5 bases). Per germline, CDR1 DFQATT and CDR2 SNEGSKA (reference sequence). The V end was cut by 0 bases, the J end by 5 bases, with 17 bases between. The CDR3 extends over 15 amino acids. CDR3 protein: CSARDPRVAGDEQYF. Here the CDR3 DNA reads TGCAGTGCTAGAGACCCCAGGGTGGCAGGAGACGAGCAGTACTTC.

This clonotype was found many times. The chain recombines TRBV9 with TRBJ2-1, with D possibly matching TRBD2 (6 bases). V gave up 3 bases and J gave up 4 bases, with 11 bases separating them. The CDR3 consists of 14 residues. Germline lookup yields CDR1 SGDLS and CDR2 YYNGEE. This CDR3 is CASSEDAGYNEQFF. The CDR3 DNA follows: TGTGCCAGCAGCGAGGACGCGGGGTACAATGAGCAGTTCTTC.

The chain recombines TRBV2 with TRBJ1-1; no clear D. The CDR3 has 11 amino acids. Trimming took off 8 bases at V and 3 bases at J, with 7 bases between the two ends. Germline loops: CDR1 SNHLY, CDR2 FYNNEI. The CDR3 is CASQRHTEAFF. The DNA of the CDR3 is TGTGCCAGCCAAAGGCACACTGAAGCTTTCTTT.